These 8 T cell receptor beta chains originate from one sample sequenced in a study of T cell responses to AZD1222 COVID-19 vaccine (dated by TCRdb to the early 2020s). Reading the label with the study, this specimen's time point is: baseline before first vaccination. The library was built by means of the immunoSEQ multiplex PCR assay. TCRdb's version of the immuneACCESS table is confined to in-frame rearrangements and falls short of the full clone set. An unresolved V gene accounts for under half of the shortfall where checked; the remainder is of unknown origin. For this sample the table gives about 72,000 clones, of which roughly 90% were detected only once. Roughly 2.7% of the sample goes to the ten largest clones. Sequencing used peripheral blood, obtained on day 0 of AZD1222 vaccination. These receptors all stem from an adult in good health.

Here the CDR3 reads CASSLARGLPSTDTQYF. The CDR3 DNA reads TGTGCCAGCAGCTTAGCTAGGGGGCTCCCGAGCACAGATACGCAGTATTTT. The chain is built from TRBV7-2 and TRBJ2-3; 7 nucleotides agree with TRBD1. The V gene's germline CDR1 is SGHTA and CDR2 FQGNSA. This CDR3 has 17 residues. Trimming at V came to 0 bases and at J to 0 bases, leaving 6 bases not matched to a gene.

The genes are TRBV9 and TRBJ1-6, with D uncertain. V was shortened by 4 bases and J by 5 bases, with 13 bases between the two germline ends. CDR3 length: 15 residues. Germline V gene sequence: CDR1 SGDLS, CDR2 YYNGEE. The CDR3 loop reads CASSPGLKDNSPLHF. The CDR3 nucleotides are TGTGCCAGCAGCCCTGGACTGAAAGATAATTCACCCCTCCACTTT.

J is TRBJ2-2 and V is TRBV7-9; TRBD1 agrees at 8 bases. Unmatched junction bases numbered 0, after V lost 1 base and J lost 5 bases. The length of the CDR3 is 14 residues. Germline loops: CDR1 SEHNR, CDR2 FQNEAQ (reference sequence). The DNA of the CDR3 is TGTGCCAGCAGCTTAGGACAGGGGACCGGGGAGCTGTTTTTT. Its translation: CASSLGQGTGELFF.

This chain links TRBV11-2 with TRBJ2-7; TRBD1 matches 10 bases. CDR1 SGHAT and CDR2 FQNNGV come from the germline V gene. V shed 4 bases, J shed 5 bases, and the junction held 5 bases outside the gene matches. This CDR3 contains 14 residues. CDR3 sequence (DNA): TGTGCCAGCAGCTCGGACAGGGGGTCGCACGAGCAGTACTTC. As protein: CASSSDRGSHEQYF.

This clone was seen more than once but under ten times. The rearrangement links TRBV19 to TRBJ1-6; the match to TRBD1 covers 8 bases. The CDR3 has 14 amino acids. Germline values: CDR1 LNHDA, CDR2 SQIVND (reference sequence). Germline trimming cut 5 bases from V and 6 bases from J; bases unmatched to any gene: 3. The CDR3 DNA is TGTGCCAGTAGTGGTGACAGGGGTAATTCACCCCTCCACTTT. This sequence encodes CASSGDRGNSPLHF. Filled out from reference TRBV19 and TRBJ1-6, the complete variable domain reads DGGITQSPKYLFRKEGQNVTLSCEQNLNHDAMYWYRQDPGQGLRLIYYSQIVNDFQKGDIAEGYSVSREKKESFPLTVTSAQKNPTAFYLCASSGDRGNSPLHFGNGTRLTVT.

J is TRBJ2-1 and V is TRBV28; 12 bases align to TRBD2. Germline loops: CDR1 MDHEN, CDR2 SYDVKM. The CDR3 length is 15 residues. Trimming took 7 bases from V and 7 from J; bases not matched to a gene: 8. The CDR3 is CASIRLAGDLNEQFF. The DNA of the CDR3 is TGTGCCAGCATCCGACTAGCGGGAGACTTAAATGAGCAGTTCTTC.

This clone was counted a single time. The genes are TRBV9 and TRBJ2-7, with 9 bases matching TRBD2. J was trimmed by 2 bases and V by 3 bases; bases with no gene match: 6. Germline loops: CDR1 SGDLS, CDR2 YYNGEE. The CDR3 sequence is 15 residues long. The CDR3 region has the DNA TGTGCCAGCAGCGCAAGCGGGGGGACAACCTACGAGCAGTACTTC. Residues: CASSASGGTTYEQYF.

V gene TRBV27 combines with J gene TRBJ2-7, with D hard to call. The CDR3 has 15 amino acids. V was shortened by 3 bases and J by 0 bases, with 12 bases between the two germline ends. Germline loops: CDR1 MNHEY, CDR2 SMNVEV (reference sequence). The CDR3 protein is CASSFATVNSYEQYF. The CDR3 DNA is TGTGCCAGCAGTTTTGCGACCGTCAACTCCTACGAGCAGTACTTC.